This T cell receptor (beta chain) was retrieved from a study of cytomegalovirus exposure and HLA in healthy donors (dated by TCRdb to about 2017). At the level of the whole study: In an earlier analysis of 450 to 750 of the donors, 250 to 350 Gb of sequence data and approximately 100 million unique TCR beta sequences from roughly 200 million T cells were reported. About 280 gigabases of sequencing data and around 80 million unique TCR sequences made up an early release that covered several hundred HLA-typed donors. Among the roughly 400 genotyped donors, around 81% belonged to the genetic ancestry cluster associated with self-reported Caucasian donors. The aim of the study was to test whether cataloging public T cell receptors could identify signatures of past pathogen exposure. The T cell repertoires of 666 subjects were profiled by immunosequencing and related to cytomegalovirus serostatus. Along with the roughly 700-subject first cohort, a separate validation cohort of roughly 110 different subjects was used. High-throughput TCR immunosequencing, statistical association of individual TCRs with disease status, and machine learning were combined to predict cytomegalovirus infection status. In a later analysis, previously published TCR beta repertoires from some 640 donors were re-analyzed and high-resolution HLA genotyping was added so that TCR occurrence patterns could be studied. The later analysis used no new phenotypic data to find candidate immune exposures, relying instead on TCR beta sequences and their occurrence across donors. In an earlier analysis of over 550 of the donors, high-throughput TCR beta sequencing was used to judge whether each TCR beta V gene segment behaved as functional or pseudogenic. Donor age, sex, ethnicity and CMV serostatus were collected together with the repertoire data. Genome-wide SNP genotypes for about 60% of the roughly 670 donors were used in a later genetic analysis, which treated that subset as a discovery cohort. All discovery cohort repertoires had been generated using a single sequencing platform. Class I and class II HLA loci were covered by the typing at four-digit resolution. Typing coverage varied by locus: roughly 629-630 donors for A, B, C, DRB1 and DQB1; under 550 for DQA1; over 600 for DPA1; 400 to 480 for DPB1. A handful of DR-DQ haplotypes were handled as single units for association and clustering because linkage in the cohort was strong. On average, 235,054 unique TCR beta nucleotide sequences were sequenced per donor among roughly 430 genotyped donors of the cohort, with 15% to 20% of those sequences being non-productive.

Study-wide conclusions, independent of this receptor: A further reported finding was that TCR beta sequences accurately predicted the HLA-A and HLA-B alleles for most subjects in the first cohort. A later genetic analysis associated a missense DCLRE1C variant with V-gene and J-gene trimming of TCR beta chains, and an independent cohort replicated the association. The 87-base-pair reads could not distinguish some IMGT-functional V segments, including TRBV6-2 and TRBV6-3, so those segments were excluded. Strong co-occurrence of HLA alleles, especially DR and DQ, made assigning TCR associations to individual alleles difficult. In a later analysis, TCR association rates were found to vary across HLA loci, with the most associated TCRs seen for DRB1 alleles and the fewest for HLA-C alleles. Several of the top co-occurrence clusters appeared to be linked to parvovirus B19, influenza, CMV and Epstein-Barr virus, according to a later analysis. A later analysis found that most CMV-associated TCR beta chains appeared HLA-restricted, with HLA associations seemingly driven largely by CMV exposure. A cluster of highly shared sequence variants was judged likely to be a technical artifact of the sequencing pipeline. In vitro tests confirmed that a few of the cytomegalovirus-associated TCR beta chains recognize cytomegalovirus antigens. In a later analysis, HLA-associated TCR beta chains were found to be more clonally expanded and to have lower generation probabilities than equally common non-associated chains. Cytomegalovirus status was reported to be diagnosed by the classifier with high specificity and sensitivity in both the original and validation cohorts. Because counts were too low, around 18 rarely observed V segments, including chromosome 9 orphons, were left out of the earlier analysis of roughly 600 of the donors. Only TCR beta chains were sequenced in this cohort, and the absence of alpha or paired-chain data limited detectable features. The authors suggested that the approach could potentially be extended to other disease states and immunological phenotypes. An earlier analysis of 450 to 750 of the donors showed that most TCR beta V segments appeared in productive rearrangements either about 87% or about 30% of the time, which broadly matched IMGT annotations. Linkage disequilibrium might explain the correlated functional status among segregating V segments, but an unknown experimental factor could not be excluded. Sequencing depth was assumed to be roughly uniform across donors in the presence/absence analyses, though that assumption may not hold. In a later genetic analysis, fewer N-insertions in productive TCRs were reported among donors in an Asian-associated ancestry cluster than the approximately 670-donor mean. Most TCR sequences were seen in very few donors, while some public TCRs were found in many individuals. A later analysis associated about 17,000 TCR beta sequences with specific HLA alleles at a false discovery rate of 0.05. HLA typing was unavailable for some donors at each locus, so association tests used only the typed subset. The only immune exposure information available for the cohort was CMV serostatus. In the study, around 150 TCR beta chains were listed as associated with cytomegalovirus.

V is reduced by 6 bases and J by 3 bases, leaving a spacing of 12 bases between them. In the germline V gene, CDR1 corresponds to MGHDK and CDR2 to SYGVNS. CDR3 length: 14 amino acids, cysteine to phenylalanine. CDR3 DNA only is kept here, 42 bases in frame from base 1. A note on this clone: Its antigen is currently not known. Base qualities are not provided; no much larger clone lies one nucleotide away.

The cohort comprised fewer than 750 healthy bone marrow donors. Cohort members were all nominally healthy when sampled, although unrecorded immune exposures were likely present. The donor tested CMV seronegative and was one of the 352 seronegative cohort members. A peripheral blood sample was collected from each donor, and TCR beta sequencing was performed on peripheral blood mononuclear cells. The Qiagen DNeasy Blood Extraction Kit was used to extract genomic DNA from the blood cell samples. To prepare the library, the immunoSEQ multiplex PCR assay was applied. A mixture of 60 forward primers for TCR Vbeta segments and 13 reverse primers for TCR Jbeta segments was used in the multiplex PCR. The CDR3 region of rearranged TCR beta genes was amplified from genomic DNA by a multiplex PCR assay. On the Illumina HiSeq System, the amplified TCR beta libraries were sequenced as 87-base-pair reads. In the paper's pipeline: In a later analysis, tens of millions of unique TCR beta chains were counted across the 666 repertoires, and approximately 11 million of these chains were shared by at least two donors. A nearest-neighbor algorithm error-corrected the raw reads and collapsed the reads into unique sequences, merging closely related sequences to remove PCR and sequencing errors. CDR3 sequences were aligned to IMGT reference sequences to assign V, D and J gene segments. For a sequence to be retained, at least a six-nucleotide match to both a V gene segment and a J gene segment was required. A rearrangement counted as productive if the CDR3 had no stop codons and remained in frame with V and J, and every other rearrangement counted as non-productive. Following IMGT convention, CDR3 was defined as the stretch from the second conserved V-encoded cysteine up to the conserved J-encoded phenylalanine. The earlier analysis of approximately 500 of the donors excluded sequences that lacked an unambiguous match to a single V gene segment. In an earlier analysis of approximately 500 of the donors, a V segment was called functional when productive rearrangements were above 56.7%, and segregating when the standard deviation between donors exceeded 5%. To diagnose cytomegalovirus status from the catalog of TCR beta chain sequences, a statistical classification framework was built. In a later analysis, V and J genes were assigned by comparing TCR nucleotide sequences against IMGT/GENE-DB human TR gene sequences. A later analysis assigned CDR3 sequences and most-parsimonious VDJ recombination scenarios with the TCRdist pipeline. A later analysis defined each TCR beta chain by its CDR3 amino acid sequence plus V-gene family, and excluded reads lacking a unique V-gene family. A later analysis removed 450 to 600 highly shared, low-generation-probability nucleotide sequences to deal with suspected cross-contamination and a sequencing artifact. For each public chain, a later analysis derived a clonal expansion index from normalized ranks of inferred template counts within each repertoire. In a later analysis, generation probabilities were computed with a VDJ recombination model fitted to out-of-frame rearrangements, and the resulting probabilities were checked against IGoR. Hypergeometric tests were used in a later analysis to score TCR-TCR, TCR-HLA and TCR-CMV co-occurrence, with a repertoire-size bias correction applied to the TCR pairs. A later analysis estimated false discovery rates by permuting HLA or CMV assignments 20 times. In a later analysis, co-occurring TCRs were grouped using DBSCAN, and TCRdist sequence similarity was added for clustering within HLA-allele-positive subsets. For co-occurrence clustering, repertoires with fewer than 30,000 or more than 120,000 public chains were excluded, along with five repertoires with anomalous nucleotide sharing. Drawn from immuneACCESS, this table holds only the in-frame rearrangements with V and J called that TCRdb kept. Clones are partly lost; checked studies trace under half to an unresolved V gene and leave the rest unexplained. V, J and clone size are those of that table, while D and trimming were read from the DNA. The sample table holds roughly 150,000 clones, of which roughly four fifths were seen once. Around 2.5% of the sample rests with the top ten.

The source is a female donor in good health and CMV-seronegative. This receptor chain uses TRBV25-1 and TRBJ2-1, with no confident D gene call. The sample was PBMCs. The base sequence is TGTGCCAGCAGGGGCAGCTCCGTCTACAATGAGCAGTTCTTC. The resulting protein is CASRGSSVYNEQFF.